The 25 T cell receptor beta chains listed next were all sequenced from one sample in a study of T cells expressing NK-cell markers. Following a re-call of the 5' RACE reads, TCRdb has one entry per CDR3 protein and lacks DNA. This specimen shows some 140,000 distinct CDR3 sequences; the ten leading clones hold around a third. Sequenced input: blood T cells: a sorted CD56 or NKG2C T cell subset, CD4+ or CD8+ T cells, or bulk PBMC T cells (not recorded which). The receptors shown here come from a woman aged 45-60 years in good health.

The gene calls are TRBV4-1 and TRBJ1-4. The germline gives CDR1 MGHRA, CDR2 YSYEKL. The CDR3 sequence is 13 residues long. The CDR3 is CASSQDRMKGLFF.

The CDR3 sequence: CASSQTSGRNNEQFF. The chain carries TRBV3-1 and TRBJ2-1; without DNA, the TCRdb call of TRBD2 cannot be checked. This CDR3 comprises 15 residues. Germline loops: CDR1 LGHDT, CDR2 YNNKEL (reference sequence).

This chain uses TRBV5-6 with TRBJ2-3; lacking DNA, the TRBD2 call made by TCRdb goes unchecked. The CDR3 has 16 amino acids. CDR1 and CDR2 from the germline V gene are SGHDT and YYEEEE. The CDR3 reads CASSLAGLAGADTQYF. The whole variable domain, filled in from reference TRBV5-6 and TRBJ2-3, reads DAGVTQSPTHLIKTRGQQVTLRCSPKSGHDTVSWYQQALGQGPQFIFQYYEEEERQRGNFPDRFSGHQFPNYSSELNVNALLLGDSALYLCASSLAGLAGADTQYFGPGTRLTVL.

The genes are TRBV5-8 and TRBJ2-5. Germline CDR1 and CDR2: SGHTS and YDEGEE. The CDR3 extends over 13 amino acids. The CDR3 loop is CASSLGGEETQYF.

The rearrangement uses TRBV19 and TRBJ2-5; TCRdb's assignment of TRBD1 cannot be checked, as there is no DNA. The CDR3 spans 18 residues. Looked up from germline, CDR1 is LNHDA and CDR2 is SQIVND (reference sequence). This CDR3 is CASSIDYSTEEYQETQYF.

The chain uses TRBV27 and TRBJ1-3. Germline-derived CDR1 and CDR2 are MNHEY and SMNVEV (reference sequence). This CDR3 is 13 amino acids long. CDR3 in amino acids: CASSPLLGNTIYF.

The chain carries TRBV24-1 and TRBJ2-3. The CDR3 sequence is 15 residues long. Germline V gene data show CDR1 as KGHDR and CDR2 as SFDVKD. The chain's CDR3 is CATSDRSSSTDTQYF.

The rearrangement uses TRBV12-5 and TRBJ2-2; checking the TCRdb D call of TRBD1 is not possible without DNA. CDR1 and CDR2 from the germline V gene are LGHNT and FRNRAP. This CDR3 is 15 amino acids long. The CDR3 reads CASGNPGTGPGELFF.

The chain links TRBV6-2 or TRBV6-3 to TRBJ1-5; the TCRdb call, TRBD1, lacks DNA for checking. Germline V gives CDR1 MNHEY, CDR2 SVGEGT. The CDR3 has 15 amino acids. CDR3: CASSPKDRINQPQHF.

The genes are TRBV7-7 and TRBJ2-1; TCRdb returns TRBD2, unconfirmable since there is no DNA. Germline V gives CDR1 SSHAT, CDR2 FNYEAQ (reference sequence). CDR3 size: 17 residues. This CDR3 reads CASSFLPGLAAYNEQFF.

The rearrangement joins TRBV27 to TRBJ2-3; the D call of TRBD2 rests on TCRdb alone, since no DNA is present to check it. The CDR3 is made up of 16 amino acids. CDR1 MNHEY and CDR2 SMNVEV come from the germline V gene (reference sequence). The CDR3 loop reads CASSSLLLAGVDTQYF.

J is TRBJ2-1 and V is TRBV10-1; TCRdb calls TRBD2, which cannot be checked without DNA. This CDR3 has 13 residues. Germline V gene lookup returns CDR1 WNHNN and CDR2 SYGVQD (reference sequence). This CDR3 reads CASSESSGNEQFF.

V is TRBV29-1 and J is TRBJ2-1; absent DNA, TCRdb's TRBD2 call cannot be checked. The CDR3 runs 14 residues. CDR1 SQVTM and CDR2 ANQGSEA come from the germline V gene. The CDR3 sequence is CSDSGKGSRDEQFF.

The chain combines TRBV11-3 with TRBJ1-1. CDR3 length: 12 amino acids. Germline CDR1 SGHNT, CDR2 YENEEA. The CDR3 protein is CASSSKGAEAFF.

The chain is built from TRBV27 and TRBJ2-1; lacking DNA, the TRBD1 call made by TCRdb goes unchecked. The CDR3 has 14 amino acids. The germline gives CDR1 MNHEY, CDR2 SMNVEV (reference sequence). CDR3 sequence: CASSSGQGSNEQFF.

This sequence joins TRBV27 and TRBJ2-7. The CDR3 length is 11 residues. From germline, CDR1 is MNHEY and CDR2 SMNVEV (reference sequence). CDR3 sequence reads: CASSDQVRPYF.

V gene TRBV4-1 combines with J gene TRBJ2-3. Germline-derived CDR1 and CDR2 are MGHRA and YSYEKL. The CDR3 runs 15 residues. The CDR3: CASSQVAEYTDTQYF.

CDR3 protein: CASSWGSYTGELFF. This chain joins TRBV11-2 and TRBJ2-2; TCRdb's assignment of TRBD1 cannot be checked, as there is no DNA. Germline V gene lookup returns CDR1 SGHAT and CDR2 FQNNGV. This CDR3 is built from 14 residues.

V usage is TRBV5-1 and J usage is TRBJ2-3; TCRdb returns TRBD1, unconfirmable since there is no DNA. This CDR3 region has 14 residues. Germline CDR1 reads SGHRS; CDR2 reads YFSETQ. This CDR3 reads CASSLGGRGDTQYF. Full variable domain (rest looked up from reference TRBV5-1 and TRBJ2-3): KAGVTQTPRYLIKTRGQQVTLSCSPISGHRSVSWYQQTPGQGLQFLFEYFSETQRNKGNFPGRFSGRQFSNSRSEMNVSTLELGDSALYLCASSLGGRGDTQYFGPGTRLTVL.

The CDR3 protein is CASSKDRGIHYGYTF. The genes are TRBV21-1 and TRBJ1-2; without DNA, the TCRdb call of TRBD1 cannot be checked. TRBV21-1 is a pseudogene segment. The CDR3 contains 15 residues.

The chain joins TRBV6-5 to TRBJ2-1; without DNA, the TCRdb call of TRBD2 cannot be checked. There are 17 residues in the CDR3. Germline lookup yields CDR1 MNHEY and CDR2 SVGAGI. CDR3 protein: CASSFAPGGSEGNEQFF.

This chain uses TRBV4-1 with TRBJ1-2. Germline CDR1 MGHRA, CDR2 YSYEKL. The CDR3 is made up of 15 amino acids. CDR3 residues: CASSQDWAASYGYTF.

CDR3 protein: CATSDFGPENEQFF. The rearrangement links TRBV24-1 to TRBJ2-1. There are 14 residues in the CDR3. From germline, CDR1 is KGHDR and CDR2 SFDVKD.

The chain carries TRBV7-9 and TRBJ2-1. The CDR3 extends over 14 amino acids. The germline CDR1 and CDR2 sequences are SEHNR and FQNEAQ (reference sequence). CDR3: CASSPKGSYNEQFF.

The V gene is TRBV2, the J gene TRBJ2-1; TCRdb reports TRBD2, a call that lacks DNA to check it against. The CDR3 is 15 residues long. Germline-derived CDR1 and CDR2 are SNHLY and FYNNEI. This chain's CDR3 is CASLHLAGNNNEQFF.